What follows are 16 T cell receptor beta chains derived from one specimen sequenced in a study of T cell responses to AZD1222 COVID-19 vaccine. Assay used: immunoSEQ multiplex PCR; TCRdb lists only in-frame clones, some missing. The table has approximately 260,000 clones, more than 80% seen once; the top ten hold around 0.57%. Sequencing used peripheral blood, obtained on day 0 of AZD1222 vaccination. These receptors were collected from an adult in good health.

V gene TRBV28 combines with J gene TRBJ1-2; D is ambiguous. Germline V gene sequence: CDR1 MDHEN, CDR2 SYDVKM. The CDR3 is made up of 17 amino acids. V lost 6 bases, J lost 5 bases, and 25 bases lay in between. The CDR3 protein is CASRNVSGPGTPYGYTF. In nucleotides, the CDR3 is TGTGCCAGCAGGAACGTTTCTGGACCGGGAACTCCTTATGGCTACACCTTC.

This rearrangement joins TRBV29-1 to TRBJ2-2; D is ambiguous. The CDR3 is 11 residues long. With 4 bases removed from V and 7 bases from J, the gap between germline ends came to 7 bases. Germline V gives CDR1 SQVTM, CDR2 ANQGSEA. CDR3 in DNA: TGCAGCGTTGGAGGCATCGGGGAGCTGTTTTTT. This gives the protein CSVGGIGELFF.

This chain links TRBV4-1 with TRBJ1-2; the D is unclear. Per germline, CDR1 MGHRA and CDR2 YSYEKL. V was pared by 2 bases and J by 9 bases, with 16 bases between. This CDR3 spans 14 amino acids. The CDR3: CASSQISRKSRYTF. CDR3 DNA sequence: TGCGCCAGCAGCCAAATAAGTAGGAAAAGTCGCTACACCTTC.

This clone came up once. CDR3 DNA: TGCGCCTGTAGAGGTTCCTCTAACTATGGCTACACCTTC. It specifies CACRGSSNYGYTF. The chain employs TRBV10-2 and TRBJ1-2, with D hard to call. Trimming removed 11 bases from V and 0 bases from J, with 13 bases in between. Germline V CDR1 and CDR2: WSHSY, SAAADI. The CDR3 runs 13 residues.

CDR3 protein: CASGVEGRSGYTF. CDR3 coding DNA: TGTGCCAGCGGTGTGGAGGGGCGAAGTGGCTACACCTTC. This chain joins TRBV6-6 and TRBJ1-2, with D possibly matching TRBD1 (5 bases). Germline loops: CDR1 MNHNY, CDR2 SVGAGI (reference sequence). Deletions cut 8 bases from V and 7 bases from J, with 17 bases between. There are 13 residues in the CDR3.

This clone was recorded only once. The chain employs TRBV5-8 and TRBJ1-1; the D is unclear. Germline CDR1 is SGHTS and CDR2 is YDEGEE. V was trimmed by 2 bases and J by 5 bases, leaving 10 bases between them. The CDR3 runs to 13 residues. The CDR3 loop reads CASSLGGRTEAFF. DNA for the CDR3: TGTGCCAGCAGCTTAGGTGGGAGAACTGAAGCTTTCTTT.

The rearrangement joins TRBV4-3 to TRBJ2-2; 7 nucleotides agree with TRBD2. J lost 6 bases, V lost 1 base, and 5 bases had no gene match. CDR3 length: 15 residues. Germline CDR1 reads LGHNA; CDR2 reads YSLEER. CDR3 sequence: CASSQVGEGPGELFF. Here the CDR3 DNA reads TGCGCCAGCAGCCAAGTTGGGGAGGGTCCCGGGGAGCTGTTTTTT.

CDR3 loop: CATSRGTGTGYTF. CDR3 DNA sequence: TGTGCCACCAGCAGGGGAACAGGGACTGGCTACACCTTC. The chain uses TRBV15 and TRBJ1-2; D possibly corresponds to TRBD1 (6 bases). The CDR3 has 13 amino acids. Trimming left V 3 bases short and J 7 bases short, with 12 bases between. Germline V lookup: CDR1 LNHNV, CDR2 YYDKDF (reference sequence).

The V call is TRBV5-1, the J call TRBJ2-3; D gene ambiguous. V lost 2 bases and J 0 bases, leaving 10 bases between the germline ends. Germline V gene data show CDR1 as SGHRS and CDR2 as YFSETQ. The CDR3 loop spans 15 amino acids. This CDR3 is CASSFLPSSTDTQYF. The CDR3 DNA sequence: TGCGCCAGCAGCTTCCTCCCCTCTAGCACAGATACGCAGTATTTT.

The chain links TRBV7-6 to TRBJ2-7; D is perhaps TRBD2 (5 bases). Germline values: CDR1 SGHVS, CDR2 FNYEAQ. Trimming stripped 4 bases from V and 1 base from J, with 14 bases between. The CDR3 contains 15 residues. DNA of the CDR3: TGTGCCAGCAGCTCCCAAGAGGGCAATTCCTACGAGCAGTACTTC. Translation gives CASSSQEGNSYEQYF.

The rearrangement uses TRBV7-8 and TRBJ2-7, with 13 bases identical to TRBD2. Per germline, CDR1 SGHVS and CDR2 FQNEAQ. J gave up 3 bases and V 3 bases, and 2 bases lay outside the gene matches. CDR3 length: 15 residues. The CDR3 here is CASSFRLAGGYEQYF. In DNA form, the CDR3 reads TGTGCCAGCAGCTTTCGACTAGCGGGAGGCTACGAGCAGTACTTC.

The genes are TRBV7-8 and TRBJ1-5; 11 nucleotides line up with TRBD1. Germline CDR1 SGHVS, CDR2 FQNEAQ. CDR3 size: 16 residues. With 6 bases clipped from V and 7 bases from J, the junction kept 11 bases outside the gene matches. CDR3 protein: CASSGSRTGGRQPQHF. CDR3 DNA: TGTGCCAGCAGTGGATCGAGGACAGGGGGCCGACAGCCCCAGCATTTT.

This clone was recorded a few times. V and J are TRBV19 and TRBJ2-1; 10 nucleotides line up with TRBD1. Germline lookup yields CDR1 LNHDA and CDR2 SQIVND (reference sequence). With V trimmed by 5 bases and J by 9 bases, 7 bases remained unmatched. The CDR3 runs to 14 residues. The CDR3 DNA is TGTGCCAGTAGTCTGGGACAGGGGATGGGTGAGCAGTTCTTC. This gives the protein CASSLGQGMGEQFF.

The V gene is TRBV28, the J gene TRBJ1-6; D ambiguous. Trimming left V 6 bases short and J 3 bases short, with 12 bases between. Per the germline V gene, CDR1 is MDHEN and CDR2 is SYDVKM. CDR3 size: 15 residues. In nucleotides, the CDR3 is TGTGCCAGCAGGCCGATTGAGGGCTATAATTCACCCCTCCACTTT. Translating gives CASRPIEGYNSPLHF.

The chain combines TRBV5-6 with TRBJ2-5; D is ambiguous. Trimming took 1 base from V and 1 from J, leaving 8 bases between them. Germline V gives CDR1 SGHDT, CDR2 YYEEEE. This CDR3 is built from 14 residues. CDR3 DNA: TGTGCCAGCAGCTTGTTACAGTTCCAAGAGACCCAGTACTTC. This encodes CASSLLQFQETQYF.

The CDR3 DNA reads as TGTGCCAGCAGTTCCCCCTCTGGAAACACCATATATTTT. Translating it yields CASSSPSGNTIYF. The chain recombines TRBV28 with TRBJ1-3; D not resolved. The V gene's germline CDR1 is MDHEN and CDR2 SYDVKM. Trimming stripped 4 bases from V and 0 bases from J, with 4 bases between. This CDR3 region has 13 residues. Drawing the rest from reference TRBV28 and TRBJ1-3, the complete variable domain is DVKVTQSSRYLVKRTGEKVFLECVQDMDHENMFWYRQDPGLGLRLIYFSYDVKMKEKGDIPEGYSVSREKKERFSLILESASTNQTSMYLCASSSPSGNTIYFGEGSWLTVV.